This T cell receptor (beta chain) comes out of a study of shared clonotypes between healthy human individuals (dated by TCRdb to 2019 to 2021). Some background on the complete study: A couple of women and three men aged 18 to 49 years were included in the cohort. Blood TCR repertoires of roughly five healthy adults were deeply sequenced to estimate repertoire size and the extent of clonotype sharing between individuals. Leukapheresis yielded between about 0.94 and 9.5 billion PBMCs per donor. Libraries were prepared and TCR repertoires were sequenced by different laboratories using diverse techniques, in order to increase sequencing depth and limit assay-specific biases.

Details on this clone: The clone's antigen remains unknown. Being one base from a much bigger clone, this may be a read error. Other nucleotide sequences from this sample produce the same CDR3.

The donors were healthy, HIV-negative adults with no recently reported acute infections or vaccinations. Every donor was a Caucasian adult living in Nashville, Tennessee, USA. For unsorted samples, some 87 million PBMCs were counted, and genomic DNA was extracted using the QIAamp DNA Blood Mini kit. Blood was collected by leukapheresis, and PBMCs were isolated by Ficoll-Histopaque density gradient centrifugation and then cryopreserved in liquid nitrogen vapor phase. The investigation overall reported the following: Sampling was limited to blood, and TCR repertoires in tissue likely differ from TCR repertoires in blood. The small number of donors limited the genetic and exposure-history diversity represented. Pairwise subsampling indicated that sequencing depth was expected to affect the degree of clonotype sharing among donors.

Using the deep immunoSEQ assay, TCR CDR3 regions were amplified from genomic DNA by multiplex PCR. Genomic DNA extracted from each cell subset was distributed evenly over all wells of several immunoSEQ 96-well plates, and each plate served as one replicate. Each replicate PCR for unsorted PBMC received about 0.3 ug genomic DNA, equal to approximately 30,000 T cell genomes. Genomic DNA from unsorted PBMC was sequenced over ten immunoSEQ deep assay plates. The purified libraries were quantified using a Qubit 3.0 fluorometer, sized with a Bioanalyzer 2100, and then quantified again using the KAPA Library Quantification kit. Every immunoSEQ 96-well plate was sequenced on a separate single-read 150-cycle Illumina NextSeq 550 flow cell. On the study's bioinformatics: The immunoSEQ output contained only junctional sequences without quality scores, so filtering could not match that applied to full-length reads. Sequences were annotated with PyIR, a Python wrapper for IgBLAST v1.9, and V/J genes and CDR3 were assigned using IMGT germline references. Reads were filtered out if the reads had weak V/J assignments (E-value above 1e-6), no CDR3, stop codons, out-of-frame junctions, or ambiguous translated residues. A V3J clonotype was defined by an identical inferred V gene, J gene, and CDR3 amino acid sequence. The percentage overlap between two repertoires was calculated by dividing the number of shared unique clonotypes by the size of the smaller repertoire. Three approaches were used to assess repertoire richness: RTK rarefaction, the Chao1 estimator, and Recon v2.1 estimates of unobserved clonotypes. The table was pulled from immuneACCESS by TCRdb, which kept in-frame rearrangements only. Such tables lose some clones; where checked, under half of the loss comes from unresolved V genes, and the rest has no known cause. V, J and clone size were drawn from that table, and D and trimming were deduced from the DNA. Here the sample has about 490,000 clones; around 78% occur a single time. In total, the top ten clones hold 10% to 15% of the sample.

Trimming at the junction amounts to 3 bases on V and 3 bases on J, and the germline ends lie 11 bases apart. CDR1 and CDR2 (LNHNV, YYDKDF) derive from the germline V gene (reference sequence). Including cysteine and phenylalanine, the CDR3 has 14 amino acids. Just the 42-base CDR3 DNA is kept, in frame starting at base 1. The chain uses TRBV15 and TRBJ1-1, with TRBD1 as a weak D call on 6 bases. Material for sequencing was PBMCs. This TCR was recovered from a woman in her 40s in good health. Some clones in this sample may be carry-over from other donors' samples. The DNA is as follows: TGTGCCACCAGCAGGTCGGGGGGCTACACTGAAGCTTTCTTT. This yields the protein CATSRSGGYTEAFF.